This TCR beta chain appears in the sequencing data of a study of T cells after yellow fever vaccination (dated by TCRdb to about 2019). About the investigation overall: Libraries from fractions with low cell numbers were prepared with the SMART-Seq v4 Ultra Low Input RNA kit. Blood samples were taken at several timepoints before and after primary and secondary immunization, and bulk PBMC replicates and cell subsets were isolated. Bulk TCR alpha and beta repertoires were sequenced longitudinally to track T-cell clones before and after primary and booster YFV17D yellow fever vaccination. Two healthy male donors, one aged 18 to 30 and one aged 30 to 40 years, made up the cohort. What the study reported, not specific to this receptor: Most clones expanded after primary vaccination were re-detected after the booster (almost 97% of CD4 and approximately 85% of CD8), suggesting broad memory maintenance. Compared with the primary T-cell response, the secondary T-cell response was weaker but faster, peaking on day 5 rather than day 15. A small share of clonotypes was detected in both CD4 and CD8 compartments, with the overlap likely arising from convergent recombination. Computational filtering was needed because FACS-sorted repertoires could contain abundant contaminating clonotypes from the bulk population. Because only two donors were included in the study, the extent to which the findings can be generalized is limited.

Concerning this clonotype: Its binding antigen is unknown. No base-level quality is on record; no much larger clone is a single base apart.

The instrument given in TCRdb is Illumina NovaSeq 6000. Synthesis of TCR cDNA relied on 5'RACE template switching, a step that introduced a universal primer site along with unique molecular identifiers. Priming of cDNA synthesis was performed from both the TCR alpha and TCR beta constant segments. Two PCR steps were used to amplify libraries, with sample barcodes and sequencing adapters being added in the second step. Libraries were sequenced on Illumina HiSeq 2500 (2x100 bp) or NovaSeq (2x150 bp). On the authors' methods: MIGEC handled demultiplexing of reads and collapsing into UMI consensus sequences, while MiXCR performed V(D)J alignment. Vaccine-responding clonotypes were identified with edgeR using replicate PBMC samples, with FDR below 0.01 and a log2 fold change above 5 up to day 15 being required. Each bulk clonotype received a CD4 or CD8 identity based on whether the sequenced CD4 or CD8 repertoire contained that clonotype at higher abundance. Starting from the raw public reads, TCRdb applied fastp trimming at Q25, assembled clones with MiXCR and retained in-frame beta chains. A single entry per CDR3 protein holds the most common genes and DNA from its merged rows. For this entry, the V and J calls and clone size follow TCRdb and not the study's own pipeline. For this sample there are 350,000 to 550,000 distinct CDR3 sequences; about 19% appear just once. The ten largest clones capture 15% to 20% of the sample.

The treatment or condition label, as the study defines it: live attenuated yellow fever vaccine strain. At each blood-draw timepoint, two biological replicates of bulk PBMCs were collected. PBMCs were isolated from peripheral blood using a standard Ficoll-Paque protocol. TriZol was used to extract RNA from bulk PBMCs, CD4 and CD8 fractions, and dextramer-positive and dextramer-negative fractions. Source: PBMCs, taken before the yellow fever booster vaccination. The source of this sequence is a man aged 18 to 29 who received the YFV17D yellow fever vaccine.

CDR3 protein: CASSQGGRGNEKLFF. The DNA sequence is given as TGCGCCAGCAGCCAAGGTGGCAGGGGTAATGAAAAACTGTTTTTT. Rearrangement joined TRBV4-3 to TRBJ1-4; TRBD1 is a possible D gene, resting on 6 matching bases. From the germline V gene, CDR1 is LGHNA and CDR2 is YSLEER. V is pared back by 1 base and J by 4 bases, with 10 bases lying between the germline termini. From the cysteine up to the phenylalanine, the CDR3 has a length of 15 residues. Here the CDR3 DNA is all that survives: 45 bases in frame from base 1.